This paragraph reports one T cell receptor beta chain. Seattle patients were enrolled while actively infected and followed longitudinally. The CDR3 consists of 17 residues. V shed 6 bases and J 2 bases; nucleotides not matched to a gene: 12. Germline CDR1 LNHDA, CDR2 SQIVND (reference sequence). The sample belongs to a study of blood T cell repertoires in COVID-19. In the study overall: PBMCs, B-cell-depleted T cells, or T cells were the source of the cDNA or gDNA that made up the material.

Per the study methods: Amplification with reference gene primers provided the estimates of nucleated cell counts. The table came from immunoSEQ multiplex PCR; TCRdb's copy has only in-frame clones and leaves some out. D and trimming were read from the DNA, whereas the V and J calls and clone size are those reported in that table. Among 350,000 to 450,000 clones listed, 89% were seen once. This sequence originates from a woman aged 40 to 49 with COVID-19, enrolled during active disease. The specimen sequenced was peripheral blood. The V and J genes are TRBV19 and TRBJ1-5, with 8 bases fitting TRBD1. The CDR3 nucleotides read TGTGCCAGTAGATTGACAGGGGCCCTGAGTGGCAATCAGCCCCAGCATTTT. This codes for CASRLTGALSGNQPQHF. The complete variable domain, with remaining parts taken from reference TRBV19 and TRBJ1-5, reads DGGITQSPKYLFRKEGQNVTLSCEQNLNHDAMYWYRQDPGQGLRLIYYSQIVNDFQKGDIAEGYSVSREKKESFPLTVTSAQKNPTAFYLCASRLTGALSGNQPQHFGDGTRLSIL.